The source of this TCR beta chain is a study of blood T cell repertoires in COVID-19. About the research overall: T cells, B-cell-depleted T cells, or PBMCs provided the cDNA or gDNA that served as material.

V was shortened by 10 bases and J by 3 bases, with 13 bases between the two germline ends. CDR1 and CDR2 from the germline V gene are SNHLY and FYNNEI. There are 13 residues in the CDR3. The study assigned cohorts using participant-reported clinical history. Each recovered donor of Cohort 3 presented with two negative PCRs, clearance, or symptom resolution. Under the authors' procedure: Cell counts per sample came from amplifying reference gene primers. Clones were sequenced by immunoSEQ multiplex PCR, and TCRdb holds only the in-frame ones, with some missing. The V and J calls and clone size come from that table; D and trimming were worked out from the DNA. In the table there are fewer than 350,000 clones, about nine tenths of which are singletons.

Sequenced input: PBMCs or T cells enriched from blood (not recorded which). The receptor was derived from a woman aged 35 to 49 who had recovered from COVID-19. The chain links TRBV2 to TRBJ2-1; a weak D match, TRBD1 (6 bases). The CDR3 coding sequence is TGTGCCACCGCTCGGGACATCTACAATGAGCAGTTCTTC. It codes for CATARDIYNEQFF.